This T cell receptor (beta chain) was found in a study of T cell repertoires in cytomegalovirus infection. The CDR3 is made up of 13 amino acids. Trimming stripped 5 bases from V and 4 bases from J, with 9 bases between. This clonotype was counted between two and nine times. TCRdb recomputed calls from the reads with MiXCR, one row per CDR3 protein. The table has around 230,000 distinct CDR3 sequences, 6% to 8% seen once. This TCR was recovered from a human donor in good health (CMV status not recorded). Some clones in this sample may be carry-over from other donors' samples. The specimen was PBMCs. The chain has TRBV12-3 or TRBV12-4 and TRBJ1-5; no reliable D call. CDR3 in amino acids: CASSAQFNQPQHF. The CDR3 nucleotides are TGTGCCAGCAGTGCCCAATTTAATCAGCCCCAGCATTTT.